This is a list of T cell receptor beta chains from one sample in a study of immune evolution from preneoplasia to lung adenocarcinoma. Profiled with immunoSEQ multiplex PCR; TCRdb holds only in-frame clones, not every one. The sample contains tens of thousands of clones, over 75% of which appear only once. Sequencing was performed on FFPE invasive lung adenocarcinoma tissue. These receptors all stem from a person in their sixties or seventies with lung adenocarcinoma. The CDR3 runs from the conserved cysteine through the conserved F or W. Each record gives: J gene, D gene, V gene, clone size, CDR3 DNA, CDR3 protein. The D gene is left open where the match is weak. Part of the rows lack a size; the others show once, few, many or a class for expanded clones.

TRBJ1-1	-	TRBV7-9	-	TGTGCCAGCAGCTCAGTAGACAGTGAAGCTTTCTTT	CASSSVDSEAFF
TRBJ2-3	TRBD2	TRBV9	-	TGTGCCAGCAGCGTACTCGGACTAGCGGGTTCCAGAGATACGCAGTATTTT	CASSVLGLAGSRDTQYF
TRBJ1-1	TRBD1	TRBV18	-	TGTGCCAGCTCACCCGGACAGGGTCCCTCCGGGTCTAACACTGAAGCTTTCTTT	CASSPGQGPSGSNTEAFF
TRBJ2-3	-	TRBV5-4	few	TGTGCCAGCAGCATAGAGGGGCTAGTCACAGATACGCAGTATTTT	CASSIEGLVTDTQYF
TRBJ1-5	-	TRBV6-6	-	TGTGCCAGCAGTTACTCAGGACGGAGCAATCAGCCCCAGCATTTT	CASSYSGRSNQPQHF
TRBJ1-3	-	TRBV4-1	-	TGCGCCAGCAGAAAACTCTGGGAAGCCGTTGATGGAAACACCATATATTTT	CASRKLWEAVDGNTIYF
TRBJ2-7	TRBD2	TRBV7-2	-	TGTGCCAGCAGCTCCGAGCGGGGGCCCGCCTACGAGCAGTACTTC	CASSSERGPAYEQYF
TRBJ1-4	-	TRBV6-1	-	TGTGCCAGCAGTGAAGCGCCAGGGCAGAGTGAAAAACTGTTTTTT	CASSEAPGQSEKLFF
TRBJ2-7	-	TRBV4-3	-	TGCGCCAGCAGCCAAGGGGCGAGCACATGCCCCTACGAGCAGTACTTC	CASSQGASTCPYEQYF
TRBJ2-3	-	TRBV5-4	-	TGTGCCAGCAGCTTAGATGACTTCACAGATACGCAGTATTTT	CASSLDDFTDTQYF
TRBJ2-5	TRBD2	TRBV19	once	TGTGCCAGTAGTATATTGAGAGGGCGGGGGGAAAAAGAGACCCAGTACTTC	CASSILRGRGEKETQYF
TRBJ2-3	TRBD2	TRBV19	-	TGTGCCAGTAGTGGGATATGGACTAGCGGGATTGGGGATACGCAGTATTTT	CASSGIWTSGIGDTQYF
TRBJ1-5	-	TRBV7-9	-	TGTGCCAGCAGCACCGACCAGGGGTTGCCCCAGCATTTT	CASSTDQGLPQHF
TRBJ2-5	-	TRBV5-1	-	TGCGCCAGCAGCTTGGGCGGTAGCGGCCAAGAGACCCAGTACTTC	CASSLGGSGQETQYF
TRBJ2-1	TRBD2	TRBV30	-	TGTGCCTGGAAGCGGGAGCGGGGCAATGAGCAGTTCTTC	CAWKRERGNEQFF
TRBJ2-1	TRBD1	TRBV7-2	-	TGTGCCAGCAGCCACAGACAGGGCAGCTCCTACAATGAGCAGTTCTTC	CASSHRQGSSYNEQFF
TRBJ2-3	-	TRBV11-2	-	TGTGCCAGCAGCCCCCGGCCGGGTACAGATACGCAGTATTTT	CASSPRPGTDTQYF
TRBJ1-2	-	TRBV2	few	TGTGCCAGCAGTGGAGCTGGGCCTGCGGGCTACACCTTC	CASSGAGPAGYTF
TRBJ1-5	-	TRBV2	-	TGTGCCAGCAGTTGGACTCTCCAAAAGCCCCAGCATTTT	CASSWTLQKPQHF
TRBJ1-2	-	TRBV7-2	-	TGTGCCAGCAGTCCCACGTTCAGGGCCTACAATGGCTACACCTTC	CASSPTFRAYNGYTF
TRBJ1-2	-	TRBV28	few	TGTGCCAGCACGTCACAGGGTCATGGCTACACCTTC	CASTSQGHGYTF
TRBJ2-3	-	TRBV19	-	TGTGCCAGTAGTAGGGTTGGGGGGTACACAGATACGCAGTATTTT	CASSRVGGYTDTQYF
TRBJ1-4	-	TRBV11-3	-	TGTGCCAGCAGCTCATACCGATCGGGTACAACGGAACTGTTTTTT	CASSSYRSGTTELFF
TRBJ2-3	-	TRBV7-2	-	TGTGCCAGCAGCTTAGGAGGCAGGACAGATACGCAGTATTTT	CASSLGGRTDTQYF
TRBJ1-5	-	TRBV6-5	-	TGTGCCAGCAGTCCCCGAGGTGGGGGCAATCAGCCCCAGCATTTT	CASSPRGGGNQPQHF
TRBJ2-7	TRBD2	TRBV19	-	TGTGCCAGAGGGTACTTGCGGACTAGCTCCTACGAGCAGTACTTC	CARGYLRTSSYEQYF
TRBJ2-1	-	TRBV18	-	TGTGCCAACTCACCACCGATAACTAGGACCTACAATGAGCAGTTCTTC	CANSPPITRTYNEQFF
TRBJ1-3	TRBD1	TRBV5-1	-	TGCGCCAGCAGCTCGGGACAGGGGGTTGTTAGAAACACCATATATTTT	CASSSGQGVVRNTIYF
TRBJ2-1	TRBD1	TRBV6-5	-	TGTGCCAGCAGCCTGGACAGGGGGAATGAGCAGTTCTTC	CASSLDRGNEQFF
TRBJ1-2	-	TRBV6-6	-	TGTGCCAGCAGTTACAAGGGGCGCGACTATGGCTACACCTTC	CASSYKGRDYGYTF
TRBJ1-2	TRBD1	TRBV6-5	-	TGTGCCAGCAGTTACTCGACAGGGTCGGACTATGGCTACACCTTC	CASSYSTGSDYGYTF
TRBJ2-5	-	TRBV14	-	TGTGCCAGCAGCCCGTTTGGGGAGACCCAGTACTTC	CASSPFGETQYF
TRBJ2-7	TRBD2	TRBV9	once	TGTGCCAGCAGCCCTGGCGGGACGGGAGGATACGAGCAGTACTTC	CASSPGGTGGYEQYF